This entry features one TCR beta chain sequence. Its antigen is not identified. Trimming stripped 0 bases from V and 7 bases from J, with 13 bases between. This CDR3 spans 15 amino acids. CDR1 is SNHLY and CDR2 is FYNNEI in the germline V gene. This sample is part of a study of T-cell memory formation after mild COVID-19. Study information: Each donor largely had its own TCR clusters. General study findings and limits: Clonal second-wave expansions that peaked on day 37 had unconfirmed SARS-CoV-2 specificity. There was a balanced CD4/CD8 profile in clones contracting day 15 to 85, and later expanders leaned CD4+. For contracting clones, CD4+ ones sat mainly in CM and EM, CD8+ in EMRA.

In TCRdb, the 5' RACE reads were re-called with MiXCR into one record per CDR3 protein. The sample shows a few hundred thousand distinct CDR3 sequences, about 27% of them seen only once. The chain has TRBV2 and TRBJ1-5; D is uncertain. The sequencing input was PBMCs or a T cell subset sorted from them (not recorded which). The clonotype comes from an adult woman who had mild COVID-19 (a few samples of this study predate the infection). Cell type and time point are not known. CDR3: CASSEAEVLGQPQHF. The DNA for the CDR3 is TGTGCCAGCAGTGAAGCGGAGGTATTAGGCCAGCCCCAGCATTTT. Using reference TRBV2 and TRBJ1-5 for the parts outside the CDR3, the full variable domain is EPEVTQTPSHQVTQMGQEVILRCVPISNHLYFYWYRQILGQKVEFLVSFYNNEISEKSEIFDDQFSVERPDGSNFTLKIRSTKLEDSAMYFCASSEAEVLGQPQHFGDGTRLSIL.